This TCR beta chain was captured by sequencing in a study of cytomegalovirus exposure and HLA in healthy donors. Study results and caveats: In an earlier analysis, productive rearrangement rates for most beta V segments clustered near 87% or 30%. Some V segments, TRBV6-2 and TRBV6-3 among them, were indistinguishable and were therefore excluded.

CDR3 length: 14 amino acids. Germline CDR1 reads LNHDA; CDR2 reads SQIVND (reference sequence). The V segment lost 5 bases and the J segment 2 bases; nucleotides outside the gene matches: 4. It was with 60 Vbeta and 13 Jbeta primers that the PCR ran. Produced via immunoSEQ multiplex PCR; TCRdb's table is partial and in-frame only. The sample has 100,000 to 150,000 clones, 10% seen once. This clone has only a few counts. The antigen remains unidentified. The source material was PBMCs. The TCR originated in a woman under 30 in good health and CMV-seropositive. The rearrangement uses TRBV19 and TRBJ1-1; 8 bases match TRBD1. CDR3 DNA sequence: TGTGCCAGTAGTGTCGGACAGGGAAACACTGAAGCTTTCTTT. Its translation is CASSVGQGNTEAFF.